This entry lists 16 T cell receptor beta chains sequenced from one sample in a study of cytomegalovirus exposure and HLA in healthy donors (dated by TCRdb to between 2016 and 2019). Receptor amplification or capture employed the immunoSEQ multiplex PCR assay. A mixture of 60 forward primers for TCR Vbeta segments and 13 reverse primers for TCR Jbeta segments was used in the multiplex PCR. Sourced from immuneACCESS, this table was stored by TCRdb with only in-frame sequences that have V and J called. A share of the clones is absent; for the studies checked, an unresolved V gene accounts for under half, and the remainder has no known explanation. The sample table records over 80,000 clones; almost 80% of these occur just once. Around 6% of the sample lies in the top ten. Material: PBMCs. The receptors were gathered from a female donor in good health and CMV-seronegative.

V usage is TRBV28 and J usage is TRBJ1-2, with a tentative D call TRBD1 (5 bases). Germline V CDR1 and CDR2: MDHEN, SYDVKM. This CDR3 spans 13 amino acids. Trimming cost V 5 bases and J 7 bases, with 14 bases left between them. The CDR3 DNA reads as TGTGCCAGCAGTACCCCGGGGGGAAGTGGCTACACCTTC. Translating gives CASSTPGGSGYTF.

This chain connects TRBV30 to TRBJ2-5; 8 positions agree with TRBD2. From germline, CDR1 is GTSNPN and CDR2 SVGIG (reference sequence). CDR3 size: 13 residues. The V segment lost 3 bases and the J segment 4 bases; nucleotides outside the gene matches: 4. In DNA, the CDR3 is TGTGCCTGGAGATTCAGCGGGGGAGAGACCCAGTACTTC. Amino acids: CAWRFSGGETQYF.

The chain uses TRBV29-1 and TRBJ1-3; D is undetermined. The V and J ends lost 6 bases and 0 bases respectively, with 9 bases between them. Germline CDR1 and CDR2: SQVTM and ANQGSEA. This CDR3 has 13 residues. The CDR3 DNA sequence: TGCAGCGTGGCGGGCTTCTCTGGAAACACCATATATTTT. Amino acids: CSVAGFSGNTIYF.

CDR3 nucleotides: TGTGCCAGCACCCCTAGGACAGGGAATTCACCCCTCCACTTT. Protein product: CASTPRTGNSPLHF. The chain carries TRBV5-6 and TRBJ1-6; 8 bases map to TRBD1. Germline assignment: CDR1 SGHDT and CDR2 YYEEEE. With V trimmed by 6 bases and J by 7 bases, 6 bases remained unmatched. The CDR3 extends over 14 amino acids. The complete variable domain, with remaining parts taken from reference TRBV5-6 and TRBJ1-6, reads DAGVTQSPTHLIKTRGQQVTLRCSPKSGHDTVSWYQQALGQGPQFIFQYYEEEERQRGNFPDRFSGHQFPNYSSELNVNALLLGDSALYLCASTPRTGNSPLHFGNGTRLTVT.

The chain is built from TRBV11-2 and TRBJ2-1, with TRBD2 as a possible D gene (6 bases). The length of the CDR3 is 16 residues. Germline CDR1 is SGHAT and CDR2 is FQNNGV. The V gene lost 0 bases and the J gene lost 10 bases, with 19 bases spanning the gap. Here the CDR3 reads CASSLDVGGRLEEQFF. DNA for the CDR3: TGTGCCAGCAGCTTAGATGTAGGAGGGAGATTAGAGGAGCAGTTCTTC.

This clone was detected only once. This chain links TRBV6-5 with TRBJ2-3; D is unclear. Trimming pared 2 bases from V and 2 bases from J, leaving 8 bases between. Germline V gene data show CDR1 as MNHEY and CDR2 as SVGAGI. This CDR3 comprises 14 residues. The CDR3 DNA is TGTGCCAGCAGTTACGTGAGTCCCACAGATACGCAGTATTTT. Translated: CASSYVSPTDTQYF.

V is TRBV7-8 and J is TRBJ2-7; 7 nucleotides align to TRBD1. Germline V lookup: CDR1 SGHVS, CDR2 FQNEAQ. The CDR3 is made up of 14 amino acids. After removal of 4 bases from V and 1 base from J, the junction contained 4 bases not matched to a gene. In nucleotides, the CDR3 is TGTGCCAGCAGCTCATGGACAGGATCCTACGAGCAGTACTTC. This translates into CASSSWTGSYEQYF.

The gene calls are TRBV5-4 and TRBJ1-6, with TRBD1 as a possible D gene (5 bases). Germline CDR1 and CDR2: SGHNT and YYREEE (reference sequence). V lost 4 bases and J lost 0, with 17 bases in between. The CDR3 has 18 amino acids. The CDR3 spells CASSGGGKGSSYNSPLHF. The CDR3 coding sequence is TGTGCCAGCAGCGGCGGGGGGAAGGGAAGCTCCTATAATTCACCCCTCCACTTT.

The chain joins TRBV4-1 to TRBJ2-2, with TRBD1 matching over 11 bases. V was clipped by 5 bases and J by 3 bases; unmatched bases: 14. This CDR3 region has 19 residues. Germline-derived CDR1 and CDR2 are MGHRA and YSYEKL. CDR3 in amino acids: CASSAGKGQGAEDTGELFF. CDR3 nucleotide sequence: TGCGCCAGCAGCGCCGGTAAAGGACAGGGGGCGGAGGACACCGGGGAGCTGTTTTTT.

The CDR3 DNA follows: TGTGCCAGCACCCTCGAGGCGGGGGGTTACGAGCAGTACTTC. Residues: CASTLEAGGYEQYF. The chain joins TRBV9 to TRBJ2-7; 8 bases match TRBD2. The CDR3 covers 14 residues. CDR1 and CDR2 (germline): SGDLS, YYNGEE. J was trimmed by 4 bases and V by 6 bases; bases with no gene match: 9.

This rearrangement joins TRBV7-9 to TRBJ2-5; possibly TRBD2 for D (5 bases). V dropped 5 bases and J dropped 1 base, with 11 bases sitting between them. The CDR3 loop spans 14 amino acids. Per germline, CDR1 SEHNR and CDR2 FQNEAQ (reference sequence). The CDR3 spells CASSTFGLQETQYF. Written as DNA, the CDR3 is TGTGCCAGCAGCACCTTCGGACTCCAAGAGACCCAGTACTTC. The whole variable domain, remainder taken from reference TRBV7-9 and TRBJ2-5, is DTGVSQNPRHKITKRGQNVTFRCDPISEHNRLYWYRQTLGQGPEFLTYFQNEAQLEKSRLLSDRFSAERPKGSFSTLEIQRTEQGDSAMYLCASSTFGLQETQYFGPGTRLLVL.

J is TRBJ2-7 and V is TRBV6-4, with a tentative D call TRBD2 (6 bases). Trimming pared 1 base from V and 0 bases from J, leaving 13 bases between. There are 16 residues in the CDR3. Germline lookup yields CDR1 MRHNA and CDR2 SNTAGT. The CDR3 protein is CASSDWGRGGSYEQYF. In DNA, the CDR3 is TGTGCCAGCAGTGACTGGGGTAGGGGAGGCTCCTACGAGCAGTACTTC.

This clone came up once. The CDR3 sequence: CASSSALLKTQETQYF. The CDR3 DNA reads TGTGCCAGCAGTTCCGCACTACTAAAAACCCAAGAGACCCAGTACTTC. The V call is TRBV27, the J call TRBJ2-5; D gene ambiguous. The germline gives CDR1 MNHEY, CDR2 SMNVEV (reference sequence). The CDR3 length is 16 residues. Trimming left V 4 bases short and J 1 base short, with 16 bases between.

V and J are TRBV7-9 and TRBJ1-3; TRBD1 is a possible D gene (5 bases). Trimming left V 4 bases short and J 2 bases short, with 9 bases between. The CDR3 spans 14 residues. Germline V gene data show CDR1 as SEHNR and CDR2 as FQNEAQ (reference sequence). CDR3: CASSSREAGNTIYF. The CDR3, as DNA: TGTGCCAGCAGCTCCAGGGAGGCTGGAAACACCATATATTTT.

V is TRBV6-7 and J is TRBJ2-7, with 11 nucleotides matching TRBD1. TRBV6-7 is recorded as an ORF, its role being uncertain. The CDR3 loop spans 14 amino acids. Trimming cost V 6 bases and J 2 bases; bases outside gene matches: 3. CDR3 nucleotides: TGTGCCAGCAGGAGGGGACAGGGGGCCTACGAGCAGTACTTC. Protein: CASRRGQGAYEQYF.

This clone was counted once. The chain joins TRBV29-1 to TRBJ2-6; perhaps TRBD1 as D (5 bases). V shed 3 bases and J shed 0 bases, with 15 bases lying between them. CDR3 length: 17 residues. Germline values: CDR1 SQVTM, CDR2 ANQGSEA. CDR3 DNA: TGCAGCGTTGAGGGGTTGCAGGGAATCTCTGGGGCCAACGTCCTGACTTTC. Translating gives CSVEGLQGISGANVLTF.